The rows below give T cell receptor beta chains drawn from one sample of a study of OX40 agonist ivuxolimab in advanced cancers. Produced via immunoSEQ multiplex PCR; TCRdb's table is partial and in-frame only. The data show tens of thousands of clones, around nine tenths seen once. The sequencing used CD4+ or CD8+ T cells sorted from blood, collected in a trial of the OX40 agonist ivuxolimab. These receptors originate from an adult with an advanced solid tumor such as melanoma, head and neck, liver or kidney cancer. Both conserved end residues are part of each CDR3. Fields, in order: clone size, D gene, V gene, J gene, CDR3 DNA, CDR3 protein. A D gene is named only where the DNA matches it firmly. Some rows have no size entry. The others give once, few or many, or a class for an expanded clone.

clone size: -
D gene: -
V gene: TRBV18
J gene: TRBJ2-6
CDR3 DNA: TGTGCCAGCTCACCAAAGGGTAGAGACAGTCCCTCTGGGGCCAACGTCCTGACTTTC
CDR3 protein: CASSPKGRDSPSGANVLTF

clone size: -
D gene: -
V gene: TRBV28
J gene: TRBJ1-1
CDR3 DNA: TGTGCCAGCAGGACCCGGACTGGGGAAGCTTTCTTT
CDR3 protein: CASRTRTGEAFF

clone size: -
D gene: TRBD1
V gene: TRBV18
J gene: TRBJ2-1
CDR3 DNA: TGTGCCAGCTCATCAGGGGGACAAACCTACAATGAGCAGTTCTTC
CDR3 protein: CASSSGGQTYNEQFF

clone size: -
D gene: -
V gene: TRBV28
J gene: TRBJ2-7
CDR3 DNA: TGTGCCAGCAGTTTTGGGAGCTCCTACGAGCAGTACTTC
CDR3 protein: CASSFGSSYEQYF

clone size: few
D gene: TRBD1
V gene: TRBV30
J gene: TRBJ1-1
CDR3 DNA: TGTGCCTGGTGCCCCCCGACAGGGTATGGGAACACTGAAGCTTTCTTT
CDR3 protein: CAWCPPTGYGNTEAFF

clone size: -
D gene: -
V gene: TRBV4-3
J gene: TRBJ2-3
CDR3 DNA: TGCGCCAGCAGCCAAGATTTCTTGGCGAGGGATACGCAGTATTTT
CDR3 protein: CASSQDFLARDTQYF

clone size: -
D gene: TRBD1
V gene: TRBV18
J gene: TRBJ1-2
CDR3 DNA: TGTGCCAGCTCACCACCCGGGACAGGGGGCAAGTATGGCTACACCTTC
CDR3 protein: CASSPPGTGGKYGYTF

clone size: -
D gene: TRBD1
V gene: TRBV7-9
J gene: TRBJ2-3
CDR3 DNA: TGTGCCAGCAGCCGCACAGGGGCTGGAGATACGCAGTATTTT
CDR3 protein: CASSRTGAGDTQYF

clone size: -
D gene: TRBD1
V gene: TRBV5-1
J gene: TRBJ1-1
CDR3 DNA: TGCGCCAGCAGCTTAGGTTTCACAGGGGCCACTGAAGCTTTCTTT
CDR3 protein: CASSLGFTGATEAFF

clone size: -
D gene: TRBD1
V gene: TRBV2
J gene: TRBJ1-5
CDR3 DNA: TGTGCCAGCAATAAAAGAGGGACAGGGGGCGATCAGCCCCAGCATTTT
CDR3 protein: CASNKRGTGGDQPQHF

clone size: -
D gene: -
V gene: TRBV21-1
J gene: TRBJ2-3
CDR3 DNA: TGTGCCAGCAGCTCGGGACTAGCGGGATACCTCAATACAGATACGCAGTATTTT
CDR3 protein: CASSSGLAGYLNTDTQYF

clone size: -
D gene: -
V gene: TRBV5-1
J gene: TRBJ1-1
CDR3 DNA: TGCGCCAGCAGCTTGGGGGGGGGAGGGACTGAAGCTTTCTTT
CDR3 protein: CASSLGGGGTEAFF

clone size: -
D gene: -
V gene: TRBV6-5
J gene: TRBJ1-1
CDR3 DNA: TGTGCCAGCAGCGACCAGTGGGGTAAGGCTTTCTTT
CDR3 protein: CASSDQWGKAFF

clone size: -
D gene: TRBD2
V gene: TRBV12-5
J gene: TRBJ2-7
CDR3 DNA: TGTGCTAGTGGTTTGGTACTCGCGGTTCGACTAGCGAGTTCCTACGAGCAGTACTTC
CDR3 protein: CASGLVLAVRLASSYEQYF

clone size: once
D gene: TRBD2
V gene: TRBV15
J gene: TRBJ2-7
CDR3 DNA: TGTGCCACCAGCAGAGAAGGAGGGAGTAGCGGGAAATCCTACGAGCAGTACTTC
CDR3 protein: CATSREGGSSGKSYEQYF

clone size: -
D gene: -
V gene: TRBV15
J gene: TRBJ2-1
CDR3 DNA: TGTGCCACCAGCAGAGATTTGGCAGGGGGGGTTGATGAGCAGTTCTTC
CDR3 protein: CATSRDLAGGVDEQFF

clone size: -
D gene: -
V gene: TRBV7-2
J gene: TRBJ1-1
CDR3 DNA: TGTGCCAGCAGTTCACAGGGTGGCACTGAAGCTTTCTTT
CDR3 protein: CASSSQGGTEAFF

clone size: -
D gene: -
V gene: TRBV21-1
J gene: TRBJ2-7
CDR3 DNA: TGTGCCAGCAACGTCGAGAGGGGACGGGGGACTTTGGCCTACGAGCAGTACTTC
CDR3 protein: CASNVERGRGTLAYEQYF

clone size: -
D gene: -
V gene: TRBV28
J gene: TRBJ1-1
CDR3 DNA: TGTGCCAGCAGTCCTAACCCAGGGACTGAAGCTTTCTTT
CDR3 protein: CASSPNPGTEAFF

clone size: once
D gene: -
V gene: TRBV10-3
J gene: TRBJ2-4
CDR3 DNA: TGTGCCATCAGCAGTAGGGGACAAGAAAACATTCAGTACTTC
CDR3 protein: CAISSRGQENIQYF

clone size: -
D gene: -
V gene: TRBV4-3
J gene: TRBJ2-1
CDR3 DNA: TGCGCCAGCAGCCAAGAAGGAGTAAGACATGAGCAGTTCTTC
CDR3 protein: CASSQEGVRHEQFF

clone size: -
D gene: -
V gene: TRBV14
J gene: TRBJ2-5
CDR3 DNA: TGTGCCAGCAGCCCAAGGGTTGGACAACAAGAGACCCAGTACTTC
CDR3 protein: CASSPRVGQQETQYF

clone size: -
D gene: TRBD1
V gene: TRBV5-1
J gene: TRBJ2-5
CDR3 DNA: TGCGCCAGCAGCCGACAGGGAAGAGAGACCCAGTACTTC
CDR3 protein: CASSRQGRETQYF

clone size: -
D gene: -
V gene: TRBV10-1
J gene: TRBJ1-5
CDR3 DNA: TGCGCCAGCAGTGAGATAGGGACCGAAAATAGCAATCAGCCCCAGCATTTT
CDR3 protein: CASSEIGTENSNQPQHF

clone size: -
D gene: -
V gene: TRBV5-1
J gene: TRBJ2-1
CDR3 DNA: TGCGCCAGCAGCTTGATGCGGGGCTCCTACAATGAGCAGTTCTTC
CDR3 protein: CASSLMRGSYNEQFF

clone size: -
D gene: TRBD1
V gene: TRBV28
J gene: TRBJ1-2
CDR3 DNA: TGTGCCAGCAAAGGGGGCGGTTGGGGCTACACCTTC
CDR3 protein: CASKGGGWGYTF

clone size: -
D gene: TRBD1
V gene: TRBV27
J gene: TRBJ1-1
CDR3 DNA: TGTGCCAGCCGGCAGTGGGGACAGAGAAGCGCTGAAGCTTTCTTT
CDR3 protein: CASRQWGQRSAEAFF

clone size: -
D gene: -
V gene: TRBV5-4
J gene: TRBJ2-7
CDR3 DNA: TGTGCCACCAAAATCCGAAGCCCGGCCAGCTCCTACGAGCAGTACTTC
CDR3 protein: CATKIRSPASSYEQYF